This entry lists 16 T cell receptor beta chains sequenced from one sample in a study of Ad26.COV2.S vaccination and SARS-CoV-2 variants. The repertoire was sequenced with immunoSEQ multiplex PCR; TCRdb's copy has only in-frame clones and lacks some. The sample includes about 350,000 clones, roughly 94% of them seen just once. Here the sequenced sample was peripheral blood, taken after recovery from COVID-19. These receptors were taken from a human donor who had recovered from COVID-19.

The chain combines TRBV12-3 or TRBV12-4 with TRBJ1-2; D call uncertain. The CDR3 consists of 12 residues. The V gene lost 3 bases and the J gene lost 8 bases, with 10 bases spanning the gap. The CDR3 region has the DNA TGTGCCAGCAGTTTCCCAGGCTCGGGCTACACCTTC. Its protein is CASSFPGSGYTF.

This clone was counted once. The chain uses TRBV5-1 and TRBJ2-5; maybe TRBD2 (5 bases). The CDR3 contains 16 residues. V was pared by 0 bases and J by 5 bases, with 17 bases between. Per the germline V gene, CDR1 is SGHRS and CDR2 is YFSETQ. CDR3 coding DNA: TGCGCCAGCAGCTTGGGATTCCCGCCAGCGGTGGAGACCCAGTACTTC. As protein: CASSLGFPPAVETQYF.

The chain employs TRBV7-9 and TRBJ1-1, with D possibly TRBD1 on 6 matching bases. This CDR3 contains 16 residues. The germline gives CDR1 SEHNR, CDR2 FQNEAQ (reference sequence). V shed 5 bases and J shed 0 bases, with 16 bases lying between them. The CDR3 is CASSHPPGAMNTEAFF. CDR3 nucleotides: TGTGCCAGCAGCCACCCCCCAGGGGCCATGAACACTGAAGCTTTCTTT.

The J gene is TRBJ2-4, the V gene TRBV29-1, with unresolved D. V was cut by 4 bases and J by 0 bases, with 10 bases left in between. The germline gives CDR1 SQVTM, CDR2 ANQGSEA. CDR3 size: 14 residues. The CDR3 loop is CSVGDGLAKNIQYF. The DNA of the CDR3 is TGCAGCGTTGGCGACGGGCTAGCCAAAAACATTCAGTACTTC.

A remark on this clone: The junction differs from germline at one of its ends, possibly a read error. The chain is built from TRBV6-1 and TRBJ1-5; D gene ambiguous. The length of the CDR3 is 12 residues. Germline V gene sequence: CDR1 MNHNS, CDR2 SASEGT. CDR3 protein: CASGELNQPQHF. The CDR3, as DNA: TGTGCCAGCGGTGAACTAAATCAGCCCCAGCATTTT.

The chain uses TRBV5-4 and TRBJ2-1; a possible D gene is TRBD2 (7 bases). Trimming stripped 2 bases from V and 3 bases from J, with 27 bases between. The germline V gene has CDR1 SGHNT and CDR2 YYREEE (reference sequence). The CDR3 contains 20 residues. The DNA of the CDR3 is TGTGCCAGCAGCTTTACTCGTTGGACGTTCGCGGGGGCCTACTACAATGAGCAGTTCTTC. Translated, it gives CASSFTRWTFAGAYYNEQFF.

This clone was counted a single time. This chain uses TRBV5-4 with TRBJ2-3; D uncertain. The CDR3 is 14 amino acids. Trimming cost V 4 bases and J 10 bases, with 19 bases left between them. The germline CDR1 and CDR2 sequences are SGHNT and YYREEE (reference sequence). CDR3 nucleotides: TGTGCCAGCAGCGCCTACCCGCCCGGAGAGCCGCAGTATTTT. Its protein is CASSAYPPGEPQYF.

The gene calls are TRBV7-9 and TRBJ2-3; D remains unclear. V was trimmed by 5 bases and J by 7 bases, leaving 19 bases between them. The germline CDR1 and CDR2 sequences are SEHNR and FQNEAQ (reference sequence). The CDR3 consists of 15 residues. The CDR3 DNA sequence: TGTGCCAGCAGCCCTAGGGCCAGGATCAAGAATACGCAGTATTTT. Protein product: CASSPRARIKNTQYF.

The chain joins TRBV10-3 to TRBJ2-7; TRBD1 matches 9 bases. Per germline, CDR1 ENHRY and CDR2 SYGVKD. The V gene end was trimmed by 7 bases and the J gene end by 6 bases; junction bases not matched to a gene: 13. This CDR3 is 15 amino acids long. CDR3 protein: CAITITGGGKGEQYF. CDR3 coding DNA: TGTGCCATCACTATAACAGGGGGCGGGAAAGGCGAGCAGTACTTC.

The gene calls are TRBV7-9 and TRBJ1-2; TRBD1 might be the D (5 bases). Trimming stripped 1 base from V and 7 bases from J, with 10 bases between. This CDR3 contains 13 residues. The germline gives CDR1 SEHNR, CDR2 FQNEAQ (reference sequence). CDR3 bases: TGTGCCAGCAGCTTAGATCCCAGGGCTGGCTACACCTTC. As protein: CASSLDPRAGYTF. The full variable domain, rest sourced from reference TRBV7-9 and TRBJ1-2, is DTGVSQNPRHKITKRGQNVTFRCDPISEHNRLYWYRQTLGQGPEFLTYFQNEAQLEKSRLLSDRFSAERPKGSFSTLEIQRTEQGDSAMYLCASSLDPRAGYTFGSGTRLTVV.

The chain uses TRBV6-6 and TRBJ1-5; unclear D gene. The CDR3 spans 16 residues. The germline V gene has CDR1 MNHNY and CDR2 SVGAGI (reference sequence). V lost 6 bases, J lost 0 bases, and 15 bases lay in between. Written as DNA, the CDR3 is TGTGCCAGCAGCCGCGTAGAGGACCTTAGCAATCAGCCCCAGCATTTT. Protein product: CASSRVEDLSNQPQHF.

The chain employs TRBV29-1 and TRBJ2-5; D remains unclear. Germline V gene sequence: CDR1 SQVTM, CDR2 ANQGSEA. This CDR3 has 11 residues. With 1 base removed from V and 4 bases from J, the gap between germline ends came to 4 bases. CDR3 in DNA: TGCAGCGTTGAAGGTTCAGAGACCCAGTACTTC. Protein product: CSVEGSETQYF.

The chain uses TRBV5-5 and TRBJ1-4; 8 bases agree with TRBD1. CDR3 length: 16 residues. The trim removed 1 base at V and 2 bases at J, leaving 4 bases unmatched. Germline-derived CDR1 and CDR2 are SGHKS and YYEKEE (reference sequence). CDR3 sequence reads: CASSLQGARTNEKLFF. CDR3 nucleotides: TGTGCCAGCAGCTTGCAGGGGGCGCGGACTAATGAAAAACTGTTTTTT. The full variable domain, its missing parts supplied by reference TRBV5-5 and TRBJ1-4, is DAGVTQSPTHLIKTRGQQVTLRCSPISGHKSVSWYQQVLGQGPQFIFQYYEKEERGRGNFPDRFSARQFPNYSSELNVNALLLGDSALYLCASSLQGARTNEKLFFGSGTQLSVL.

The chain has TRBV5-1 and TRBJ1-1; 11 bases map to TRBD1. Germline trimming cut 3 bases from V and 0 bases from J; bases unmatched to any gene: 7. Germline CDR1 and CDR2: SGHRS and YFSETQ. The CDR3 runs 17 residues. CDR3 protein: CASSSSGQGVMNTEAFF. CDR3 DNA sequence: TGCGCCAGCAGCTCCTCGGGACAGGGGGTGATGAACACTGAAGCTTTCTTT.

CDR3 coding DNA: TGTGCCAGCAGCTTAGGGTACAGGGACGCCAATCAGCCCCAGCATTTT. Protein sequence: CASSLGYRDANQPQHF. V is TRBV7-9 and J is TRBJ1-5; D possibly corresponds to TRBD1 (6 bases). The length of the CDR3 is 16 residues. Germline V lookup: CDR1 SEHNR, CDR2 FQNEAQ (reference sequence). The V end lost 1 base, the J end lost 3 bases, and 13 bases lay between the germline ends.

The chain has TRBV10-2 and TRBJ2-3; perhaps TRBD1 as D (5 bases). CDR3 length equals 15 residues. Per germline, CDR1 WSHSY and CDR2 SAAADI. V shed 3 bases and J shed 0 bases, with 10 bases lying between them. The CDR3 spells CASSDAGSSTDTQYF. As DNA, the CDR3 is TGCGCCAGCAGTGATGCAGGGTCTAGCACAGATACGCAGTATTTT.